These 32 T cell receptor beta chains originate from one sample sequenced in a study of shared clonotypes between healthy human individuals. Profiled with immunoSEQ multiplex PCR; TCRdb holds only in-frame clones, not every one. This sample has millions of clones, with approximately 95% found just once. The sequencing sample was made of naive CD4+ T cells from PBMCs. Noted subset: CD45RA+ positively selected. All receptors derive from a man aged 18 to 35 in good health. Some clones in this sample may be carry-over from other donors' samples.

V is TRBV6-5 and J is TRBJ1-5; unclear D gene. The CDR3 has 13 amino acids. Trimming cost V 6 bases and J 1 base, with 7 bases left between them. CDR1 and CDR2 (germline): MNHEY, SVGAGI. The CDR3 DNA is TGTGCCAGCAGAGCGGAGAGCAATCAGCCCCAGCATTTT. Amino acid sequence: CASRAESNQPQHF.

Turning to this clone: At the DNA level, this CDR3 is encoded by other sequences in the same sample as well. The chain carries TRBV2 and TRBJ2-2; D unclear. CDR1 SNHLY and CDR2 FYNNEI come from the germline V gene. Trimming cost V 4 bases and J 1 base, with 4 bases left between them. This CDR3 comprises 13 residues. In nucleotides, the CDR3 is TGTGCCAGCAGTGGACTGAACACCGGGGAGCTGTTTTTT. Amino acid sequence: CASSGLNTGELFF.

This clone was seen a single time. The rearrangement uses TRBV30 and TRBJ2-1; 7 bases map to TRBD1. After removal of 0 bases from V and 3 bases from J, the junction contained 5 bases not matched to a gene. The CDR3 length is 15 residues. Germline V gives CDR1 GTSNPN, CDR2 SVGIG (reference sequence). The chain's CDR3 is CAWSVGQRVYNEQFF. CDR3 in DNA: TGTGCCTGGAGTGTGGGACAGCGAGTCTACAATGAGCAGTTCTTC. The variable domain in full, with the rest retrieved from reference TRBV30 and TRBJ2-1, is SQTIHQWPATLVQPVGSPLSLECTVEGTSNPNLYWYRQAAGRGLQLLFYSVGIGQISSEVPQNLSASRPQDRQFILSSKKLLLSDSGFYLCAWSVGQRVYNEQFFGPGTRLTVL.

With respect to this clone: This CDR3 is also generated by other DNA sequences in the sample. This chain links TRBV28 with TRBJ1-5; TRBD1 might be the D (5 bases). Between the trimmed V and J ends, which lost 3 bases and 5 bases, there was a span of 8 bases. Germline V gene data show CDR1 as MDHEN and CDR2 as SYDVKM. The CDR3 has 13 amino acids. The DNA of the CDR3 is TGTGCCAGCAGTTTCCGGACACATCAGCCCCAGCATTTT. As protein: CASSFRTHQPQHF.

The rearrangement uses TRBV15 and TRBJ1-4, with a tentative D call TRBD1 (5 bases). The germline V gene has CDR1 LNHNV and CDR2 YYDKDF (reference sequence). The CDR3 sequence is 19 residues long. V was cut by 3 bases and J by 2 bases, with 22 bases left in between. CDR3 sequence: CATSRPYSGGAQTNEKLFF. The CDR3 bases are TGTGCCACCAGCAGGCCCTATAGCGGAGGGGCGCAGACTAATGAAAAACTGTTTTTT.

The chain is built from TRBV19 and TRBJ1-1, with D tentatively TRBD1 (6 bases). The CDR3 is 19 residues long. CDR1 and CDR2 from the germline V gene are LNHDA and SQIVND (reference sequence). The V end was cut by 5 bases, the J end by 4 bases, with 29 bases between. CDR3 sequence reads: CASSSPQRGRGMYGTEAFF. CDR3 DNA sequence: TGTGCCAGTAGTTCCCCACAAAGGGGAAGGGGGATGTATGGCACTGAAGCTTTCTTT.

The rearrangement uses TRBV27 and TRBJ2-2; D perhaps matches TRBD1 (6 bases). This CDR3 contains 15 residues. Germline V gives CDR1 MNHEY, CDR2 SMNVEV (reference sequence). V lost 3 bases to trimming and J lost 1 base, with 9 bases between them. The CDR3 region has the DNA TGTGCCAGCAGTTTTTCCAGGGGGAACACCGGGGAGCTGTTTTTT. Residues: CASSFSRGNTGELFF.

The chain has TRBV5-1 and TRBJ1-4; TRBD1 is a possible D gene (6 bases). Trimming removed 0 bases from V and 5 bases from J, with 11 bases in between. Germline-derived CDR1 and CDR2 are SGHRS and YFSETQ. This CDR3 is built from 15 residues. CDR3 nucleotides: TGCGCCAGCAGCTTGGCGGCAGGGACAAATGAAAAACTGTTTTTT. Amino acids: CASSLAAGTNEKLFF.

J is TRBJ2-5 and V is TRBV29-1; TRBD1 matches 7 bases. CDR1 is SQVTM, CDR2 ANQGSEA, per germline. V lost 8 bases, J lost 4 bases, and 10 bases stayed unmatched. This CDR3 spans 13 amino acids. In DNA form, the CDR3 reads TGCAGCATACAGGGGACAAGTGGAGAGACCCAGTACTTC. It yields the protein CSIQGTSGETQYF.

This clone has a single count. The V call is TRBV27, the J call TRBJ2-3, with D unresolved. V dropped 7 bases and J dropped 1 base, with 9 bases sitting between them. Germline V gene lookup returns CDR1 MNHEY and CDR2 SMNVEV (reference sequence). This CDR3 has 13 amino acids. The CDR3 DNA reads TGTGCCAGCAATACCGACCGCACAGATACGCAGTATTTT. It yields the protein CASNTDRTDTQYF.

This clone was found once. V usage is TRBV27 and J usage is TRBJ2-3; 14 nucleotides agree with TRBD2. Germline V CDR1 and CDR2: MNHEY, SMNVEV (reference sequence). This CDR3 has 18 amino acids. V lost 6 bases and J lost 4; bases outside the gene matches: 12. The CDR3 loop reads CASRSTSGRARDPDTQYF. CDR3 nucleotides: TGTGCCAGCAGGTCGACTAGCGGGAGGGCCCGTGACCCAGATACGCAGTATTTT.

This clone was recorded once. The CDR3 region is CASSERRSTARNEQFF. The DNA for the CDR3 is TGCGCCAGCAGTGAGAGGCGTTCGACTGCCCGCAATGAGCAGTTCTTC. V gene TRBV10-2 combines with J gene TRBJ2-1, with D uncertain. The V end lost 2 bases, the J end lost 6 bases, and 17 bases lay between the germline ends. CDR3 length equals 16 residues. The V gene's germline CDR1 is WSHSY and CDR2 SAAADI.

The rearrangement uses TRBV5-6 and TRBJ2-7, with D possibly TRBD1 on 6 matching bases. The CDR3 is made up of 15 amino acids. Trimming left V 0 bases short and J 2 bases short, with 12 bases between. The germline CDR1 and CDR2 sequences are SGHDT and YYEEEE. Written as DNA, the CDR3 is TGTGCCAGCAGCTTGGTGGGGGCAGGGGCCTACGAGCAGTACTTC. Protein: CASSLVGAGAYEQYF.

V and J are TRBV7-8 and TRBJ2-6; D could derive from TRBD1 or TRBD2 (5 bases each). Germline CDR1 is SGHVS and CDR2 is FQNEAQ. Trimming left V 5 bases short and J 0 bases short, with 14 bases between. This CDR3 has 17 residues. The CDR3 DNA reads TGTGCCAGCAGCCCAGGGACGATAGTCTCTGGGGCCAACGTCCTGACTTTC. This codes for CASSPGTIVSGANVLTF.

V is TRBV5-1 and J is TRBJ2-7; perhaps TRBD1 as D (6 bases). Per germline, CDR1 SGHRS and CDR2 YFSETQ. This CDR3 is 15 amino acids long. V was cut by 2 bases and J by 2 bases, with 14 bases left in between. The CDR3 here is CASSLNRQVTYEQYF. DNA of the CDR3: TGCGCCAGCAGCTTAAACCGACAGGTGACCTACGAGCAGTACTTC.

The chain has TRBV18 and TRBJ1-5; D gene ambiguous. V lost 6 bases to trimming and J lost 3 bases, with 9 bases between them. The germline gives CDR1 KGHSH, CDR2 LQKENI. The CDR3 covers 13 residues. The CDR3 loop is CASSSDNNQPQHF. The CDR3 nucleotides are TGTGCCAGCTCGTCAGACAACAATCAGCCCCAGCATTTT.

The chain employs TRBV28 and TRBJ1-5; the D is unclear. Looked up from germline, CDR1 is MDHEN and CDR2 is SYDVKM. V lost 7 bases and J 6 bases, leaving 13 bases between the germline ends. This CDR3 is built from 13 residues. The CDR3: CASTSGSAQPQHF. Written as DNA, the CDR3 is TGTGCCAGCACGTCGGGGTCGGCTCAGCCCCAGCATTTT.

The chain employs TRBV6-1 and TRBJ2-5; TRBD1 agrees at 10 bases. Germline V gene data show CDR1 as MNHNS and CDR2 as SASEGT. Unmatched junction bases numbered 9, after V lost 6 bases and J lost 5 bases. CDR3 size: 15 residues. The CDR3 sequence: CASRRGQGIVETQYF. The DNA for the CDR3 is TGTGCCAGCAGAAGGGGACAGGGGATCGTGGAGACCCAGTACTTC.

This chain connects TRBV5-4 to TRBJ2-7; TRBD2 matches at 7 bases. CDR1 is SGHNT, CDR2 YYREEE, per germline (reference sequence). This CDR3 spans 16 amino acids. The J segment lost 4 bases and the V segment lost 4 bases, leaving 14 bases of the junction unmatched. The CDR3 nucleotides are TGTGCCAGCAGCCTCGGGACCACGGGGGGATTATACGAGCAGTACTTC. Translated, it gives CASSLGTTGGLYEQYF.

V usage is TRBV30 and J usage is TRBJ2-7; the D gene could be TRBD1 or TRBD2 (5 bases each). This CDR3 contains 12 residues. The V gene lost 4 bases and the J gene lost 2 bases, with 9 bases spanning the gap. Germline loops: CDR1 GTSNPN, CDR2 SVGIG (reference sequence). CDR3 nucleotide sequence: TGTGCCTGGACGAGGGGACCCTACGAGCAGTACTTC. Protein: CAWTRGPYEQYF.

The chain combines TRBV7-3 with TRBJ2-1; D remains ambiguous. Germline CDR1 and CDR2: SGHTA and FQGTGA. CDR3 length: 13 amino acids. Trimming left V 3 bases short and J 9 bases short, with 12 bases between. For the CDR3, the DNA is TGTGCCAGCAGCTTCCACGACTCGGTTGAGCAGTTCTTC. Its protein product is CASSFHDSVEQFF.

The chain carries TRBV5-4 and TRBJ2-3, with D possibly matching TRBD1 (7 bases). V was shortened by 4 bases and J by 12 bases, with 12 bases between the two germline ends. Germline loops: CDR1 SGHNT, CDR2 YYREEE (reference sequence). This CDR3 is 11 amino acids long. The CDR3: CASSQGGSQYF. As DNA, the CDR3 is TGTGCCAGCAGCCAGGGGGGTAGTCAGTATTTT.

The CDR3 spells CASSLSSGRFYEQYF. CDR3 coding DNA: TGTGCCAGCAGTTTAAGTAGCGGGAGGTTCTACGAGCAGTACTTC. The chain uses TRBV28 and TRBJ2-7, with 10 bases fitting TRBD2. The CDR3 is 15 residues long. V shed 2 bases, J shed 3 bases, and the junction held 4 bases outside the gene matches. Germline V gives CDR1 MDHEN, CDR2 SYDVKM.

A note on this clone: Other DNA variants within this sample encode the same CDR3. This chain joins TRBV14 and TRBJ2-6; D is undetermined. Germline V gives CDR1 SGHDN, CDR2 FVKESK. V shed 1 base and J shed 1 base, with 2 bases lying between them. The CDR3 runs to 14 residues. CDR3 sequence: CASSQVSGANVLTF. In DNA, the CDR3 is TGTGCCAGCAGCCAAGTATCTGGGGCCAACGTCCTGACTTTC.

The chain recombines TRBV6-1 with TRBJ2-7; 8 positions match TRBD1. Per germline, CDR1 MNHNS and CDR2 SASEGT. V lost 6 bases, J lost 0 bases, and 4 bases stayed unmatched. This CDR3 has 14 residues. The CDR3 loop reads CASSTGGFSYEQYF. In nucleotides, the CDR3 is TGTGCCAGCAGCACAGGGGGATTCTCCTACGAGCAGTACTTC.

The chain links TRBV6-6 to TRBJ1-4; 8 nucleotides agree with TRBD1. Trimming cost V 5 bases and J 10 bases; bases outside gene matches: 3. The germline V gene has CDR1 MNHNY and CDR2 SVGAGI (reference sequence). The CDR3 is 12 residues long. Written as DNA, the CDR3 is TGTGCCAGCAGTGCAGGGGGCGGAAAACTGTTTTTT. Protein sequence: CASSAGGGKLFF.

The chain has TRBV5-1 and TRBJ2-1; 13 bases agree with TRBD2. CDR3 size: 19 residues. Germline V gene data show CDR1 as SGHRS and CDR2 as YFSETQ. Trimming removed 3 bases from V and 0 bases from J; junction bases left unmatched: 9. The CDR3 DNA follows: TGCGCCAGCAGCTACTTCGGGACTAGCGGGGCTAGCTCCTACAATGAGCAGTTCTTC. Translated, it gives CASSYFGTSGASSYNEQFF. Complete variable domain (other parts from reference TRBV5-1 and TRBJ2-1): KAGVTQTPRYLIKTRGQQVTLSCSPISGHRSVSWYQQTPGQGLQFLFEYFSETQRNKGNFPGRFSGRQFSNSRSEMNVSTLELGDSALYLCASSYFGTSGASSYNEQFFGPGTRLTVL.

V usage is TRBV7-2 and J usage is TRBJ2-1; D not resolved. Germline V gene sequence: CDR1 SGHTA, CDR2 FQGNSA. V shed 2 bases and J shed 4 bases, with 15 bases lying between them. CDR3 length: 16 amino acids. As DNA, the CDR3 is TGTGCCAGCAGCTTACACTTTGGCGTCGGATACAATGAGCAGTTCTTC. Amino acids: CASSLHFGVGYNEQFF.

This rearrangement joins TRBV6-6 to TRBJ1-2; no reliable D call. CDR3 length: 12 residues. Trimming removed 9 bases at V and 1 base at J, with 9 bases between. Germline V CDR1 and CDR2: MNHNY, SVGAGI (reference sequence). The CDR3 nucleotides are TGTGCCAGTCGGTTCCGTAACTATGGCTACACCTTC. Its translation is CASRFRNYGYTF.

The chain carries TRBV5-1 and TRBJ2-2; 8 positions match TRBD1. Germline CDR1 and CDR2: SGHRS and YFSETQ. CDR3 length equals 15 residues. With V trimmed by 3 bases and J by 6 bases, 7 bases remained unmatched. CDR3 region: CASSSGRTGSGELFF. In DNA, the CDR3 is TGCGCCAGCAGCTCGGGGAGGACAGGGTCCGGGGAGCTGTTTTTT.

V is TRBV30 and J is TRBJ2-3, with TRBD1 as a possible D gene (5 bases). V was shortened by 2 bases and J by 5 bases, with 20 bases between the two germline ends. This CDR3 is built from 16 residues. CDR1 and CDR2 from the germline V gene are GTSNPN and SVGIG (reference sequence). Written as DNA, the CDR3 is TGTGCCTGGAGTACACCCCGGCCTAGAAGGGGAGATACGCAGTATTTT. Its translation is CAWSTPRPRRGDTQYF.

This rearrangement joins TRBV7-9 to TRBJ1-4; D is unresolved. Germline lookup yields CDR1 SEHNR and CDR2 FQNEAQ (reference sequence). The CDR3 is made up of 16 amino acids. Between the trimmed V and J ends, which lost 2 bases and 5 bases, there was a span of 15 bases. The CDR3 here is CASSLPGAPPNEKLFF. CDR3 bases: TGTGCCAGCAGCTTACCGGGTGCTCCCCCGAATGAAAAACTGTTTTTT.